One sample yielded the 2 T cell receptor beta chains listed below, sequenced in a study of shared clonotypes between healthy human individuals. Using immunoSEQ multiplex PCR, the repertoire was profiled, and TCRdb retains in-frame clones only, with some absent. The sample consists of about 340,000 clones, around 70% of them appearing once. The sequenced material came from memory CD4+ T cells sorted from blood. Subset specified: CD45RA-negative fraction. Receptor source: a man aged 25 to 40 in good health.

The chain is built from TRBV9 and TRBJ2-1; 8 bases fit TRBD2. This CDR3 is built from 17 residues. V trimming: 3 bases; J trimming: 7 bases; junction bases outside the gene matches: 15. Per germline, CDR1 SGDLS and CDR2 YYNGEE. The CDR3 loop is CASSDPLGREDGNEQFF. CDR3 sequence (DNA): TGTGCCAGCAGCGACCCGCTGGGGCGGGAGGATGGGAATGAGCAGTTCTTC.

The chain links TRBV28 to TRBJ1-1; the D is unclear. Germline CDR1 reads MDHEN; CDR2 reads SYDVKM. V lost 3 bases and J 1 base, leaving 12 bases between the germline ends. The CDR3 extends over 15 amino acids. CDR3 region: CASSFSLPPNTEAFF. The DNA of the CDR3 is TGTGCCAGCAGTTTTTCTCTACCCCCGAACACTGAAGCTTTCTTT.